These 21 T cell receptor beta chains came from one sample sequenced in a study of blood T cell repertoires in COVID-19. Some clones are missing from TCRdb's copy, which holds only in-frame ones; the method was immunoSEQ multiplex PCR. This sample carries some 340,000 clones, approximately 81% of them seen once, and the ten largest clones take about 3.6%. The source material was peripheral blood. The source of these receptors is a woman aged 18-29 years with acute or convalescent COVID-19.

This chain connects TRBV5-1 to TRBJ2-1; D might be TRBD1 (6 bases). The CDR3 covers 14 residues. Germline values: CDR1 SGHRS, CDR2 YFSETQ. The V end was cut by 2 bases, the J end by 0 bases, with 6 bases between. DNA of the CDR3: TGCGCCAGCAGCTTACAGGGCTCCTACAATGAGCAGTTCTTC. It is translated as CASSLQGSYNEQFF.

This clone was detected once. The chain employs TRBV14 and TRBJ1-2; 7 bases are a match to TRBD1. CDR3 size: 15 residues. Germline V lookup: CDR1 SGHDN, CDR2 FVKESK. J gave up 4 bases and V 3 bases, and 8 bases lay outside the gene matches. This chain's CDR3 is CASSHLDRVRYGYTF. CDR3 DNA: TGTGCCAGCAGCCACTTAGACAGGGTACGCTATGGCTACACCTTC.

In its sample, this clone was seen a few times. V gene TRBV18 combines with J gene TRBJ1-1; D not resolved. The CDR3 has 13 amino acids. Deletions cut 6 bases from V and 1 base from J, with 9 bases between. The germline V gene has CDR1 KGHSH and CDR2 LQKENI. CDR3 in amino acids: CASSLTGNTEAFF. For the CDR3, the DNA is TGTGCCAGCTCCCTAACGGGGAACACTGAAGCTTTCTTT.

This clone was detected once. The chain combines TRBV3-1 (or the pseudogene TRBV3-2) with TRBJ1-6, with D maybe TRBD1 (6 bases). V lost 3 bases and J lost 8, with 8 bases in between. Germline lookup yields CDR1 LGHDT and CDR2 YNNKEL (reference sequence). This CDR3 has 13 residues. CDR3: CASSQHRDSPLHF. CDR3 in DNA: TGTGCCAGCAGCCAGCACAGGGATTCACCCCTCCACTTT.

The gene calls are TRBV7-9 and TRBJ1-1; no definite D call. V lost 2 bases to trimming and J lost 3 bases, with 7 bases between them. The germline gives CDR1 SEHNR, CDR2 FQNEAQ (reference sequence). The CDR3 contains 13 residues. CDR3 bases: TGTGCCAGCAGCTTACCCAGTTACACTGAAGCTTTCTTT. Protein sequence: CASSLPSYTEAFF.

The CDR3 coding sequence is TGTGCCAGCAGCGTGAAGGGACAGGGGGCCTCAGCTTTCTTT. It is translated as CASSVKGQGASAFF. J is TRBJ1-1 and V is TRBV6-5, with 12 positions matching TRBD1. Germline V gives CDR1 MNHEY, CDR2 SVGAGI. After removal of 6 bases from V and 10 bases from J, the junction contained 9 bases not matched to a gene. The CDR3 covers 14 residues.

The chain couples TRBV5-6 to TRBJ1-4; TRBD1 agrees at 7 bases. Germline CDR1 reads SGHDT; CDR2 reads YYEEEE. The CDR3 sequence is 14 residues long. J gave up 4 bases and V 3 bases, and 3 bases lay outside the gene matches. The CDR3, as DNA: TGTGCCAGCAGCTCGGGACAGCTTAATGAAAAACTGTTTTTT. This translates into CASSSGQLNEKLFF.

The chain links TRBV5-6 to TRBJ1-4; D is unresolved. Germline CDR1 reads SGHDT; CDR2 reads YYEEEE. Trimming shortened V by 0 bases and J by 0 bases, and 9 bases separated the two germline ends. This CDR3 has 16 residues. CDR3 coding DNA: TGTGCCAGCAGCTTGGACGGTACTGCAACTAATGAAAAACTGTTTTTT. This encodes CASSLDGTATNEKLFF. The full variable domain, completed using reference TRBV5-6 and TRBJ1-4, is DAGVTQSPTHLIKTRGQQVTLRCSPKSGHDTVSWYQQALGQGPQFIFQYYEEEERQRGNFPDRFSGHQFPNYSSELNVNALLLGDSALYLCASSLDGTATNEKLFFGSGTQLSVL.

The CDR3 loop reads CASSLDSNQPQHF. CDR3 bases: TGTGCCAGCTCACTAGACAGTAATCAGCCCCAGCATTTT. The chain carries TRBV18 and TRBJ1-5; D perhaps matches TRBD1 (5 bases). This CDR3 has 13 residues. Germline V lookup: CDR1 KGHSH, CDR2 LQKENI. Between the trimmed V and J ends, which lost 4 bases and 4 bases, there was a span of 8 bases.

The V and J genes are TRBV3-1 (or the pseudogene TRBV3-2) and TRBJ1-2, with 7 bases aligning to TRBD1. This CDR3 region has 14 residues. Germline CDR1 LGHDT, CDR2 YNNKEL (reference sequence). With V trimmed by 2 bases and J by 8 bases, 8 bases remained unmatched. Here the CDR3 DNA reads TGTGCCAGCAGCCAAAACAGGGGAAATGAGGGCTACACCTTC. Protein sequence: CASSQNRGNEGYTF.

This clone was seen just once. The rearrangement joins TRBV18 to TRBJ1-2, with a tentative D call TRBD1 (5 bases). CDR1 and CDR2 from the germline V gene are KGHSH and LQKENI. The CDR3 totals 16 residues. V was shortened by 2 bases and J by 2 bases, with 15 bases between the two germline ends. The CDR3 DNA reads as TGTGCCAGCTCACCAATGGCCCAGCAGGGAAACTATGGCTACACCTTC. Translation gives CASSPMAQQGNYGYTF.

As for this clone: The likely explanation is a read error, given a far larger clone one base away. This chain links TRBV6-5 with TRBJ1-5, with 10 positions matching TRBD1. The CDR3 is 15 amino acids. The junction had 6 bases not matched to a gene; V was cut back by 6 bases and J by 4 bases. Germline assignment: CDR1 MNHEY and CDR2 SVGAGI. CDR3 amino acids: CASSSGTGENQPQHF. CDR3 nucleotide sequence: TGTGCCAGCAGCTCCGGGACAGGGGAGAATCAGCCCCAGCATTTT.

The rearrangement links TRBV7-2 to TRBJ2-2; D unclear. The ends were cut back, 10 bases at V and 2 bases at J, with 5 bases in the middle. The CDR3 runs 11 residues. CDR1 is SGHTA, CDR2 FQGNSA, per germline. The CDR3 DNA reads TGTGCCACCACTAACACCGGGGAGCTGTTTTTT. Protein: CATTNTGELFF.

The rearrangement links TRBV9 to TRBJ2-2; 8 bases are shared with TRBD1. Trimming cost V 4 bases and J 4 bases; bases outside gene matches: 6. This CDR3 has 15 residues. CDR1 SGDLS and CDR2 YYNGEE come from the germline V gene. The CDR3 sequence is CASSPTDRGTGELFF. The CDR3 DNA reads TGTGCCAGCAGCCCCACCGACAGGGGCACCGGGGAGCTGTTTTTT.

The V and J genes are TRBV28 and TRBJ2-7; 9 bases fit TRBD1. The V gene's germline CDR1 is MDHEN and CDR2 SYDVKM. V was pared by 2 bases and J by 6 bases, with 5 bases of the junction left unmatched. The CDR3 spans 14 residues. CDR3 in DNA: TGTGCCAGCAGTTTAGGGACAGGGCCCGCCGAGCAGTACTTC. Translation gives CASSLGTGPAEQYF.

This clone was observed a few times. The same CDR3 is also encoded by other DNA sequences in this sample. The rearrangement uses TRBV29-1 and TRBJ1-1; the match to TRBD1 covers 7 bases. Germline trimming cut 6 bases from V and 8 bases from J; bases unmatched to any gene: 6. The CDR3 contains 11 residues. The V gene's germline CDR1 is SQVTM and CDR2 ANQGSEA. The CDR3 loop reads CSVGGGTEAFF. Written as DNA, the CDR3 is TGCAGCGTAGGAGGGGGCACCGAAGCTTTCTTT.

This clone was detected only once. The chain combines TRBV2 with TRBJ1-1, with 7 bases matching TRBD1. Unmatched junction bases numbered 5, after V lost 5 bases and J lost 5 bases. The CDR3 is 13 amino acids. Germline CDR1 and CDR2: SNHLY and FYNNEI. CDR3 nucleotides: TGTGCCAGCAGTCTTACAGGGGCAACTGAAGCTTTCTTT. Protein sequence: CASSLTGATEAFF.

This sequence joins TRBV4-1 and TRBJ2-5; 9 bases match TRBD2. The junction had 25 bases not matched to a gene; V was cut back by 4 bases and J by 1 base. The CDR3 has 22 amino acids. The germline V gene has CDR1 MGHRA and CDR2 YSYEKL. CDR3 residues: CASSPRSLRSATSGFTQETQYF. CDR3 coding DNA: TGCGCCAGCAGCCCAAGATCCTTGAGGAGCGCGACTAGCGGTTTCACCCAAGAGACCCAGTACTTC.

This clone was observed a few times. The rearrangement uses TRBV5-1 and TRBJ1-2; 9 bases match TRBD1. CDR3 size: 14 residues. V lost 5 bases to trimming and J lost 9 bases; unmatched junction nucleotides: 11. CDR1 is SGHRS and CDR2 is YFSETQ in the germline V gene. The chain's CDR3 is CASRETGTGRSYTF. DNA of the CDR3: TGCGCCAGCAGAGAAACCGGGACAGGGAGGAGCTACACCTTC. Based on the CDR3 plus reference TRBV5-1 and TRBJ1-2, the full variable domain is KAGVTQTPRYLIKTRGQQVTLSCSPISGHRSVSWYQQTPGQGLQFLFEYFSETQRNKGNFPGRFSGRQFSNSRSEMNVSTLELGDSALYLCASRETGTGRSYTFGSGTRLTVV.

The chain carries TRBV6-5 and TRBJ2-7; a weak D match, TRBD1 (5 bases). Germline CDR1 is MNHEY and CDR2 is SVGAGI. This CDR3 contains 14 residues. V lost 10 bases to trimming and J lost 2 bases, with 18 bases between them. The CDR3 here is CATKNGAGAYEQYF. The CDR3 bases are TGTGCCACAAAGAATGGGGCAGGTGCCTACGAGCAGTACTTC.

The rearrangement links TRBV12-3 or TRBV12-4 to TRBJ1-1; 7 nucleotides agree with TRBD1. Trimming at V came to 6 bases and at J to 7 bases, leaving 5 bases not matched to a gene. The CDR3 contains 12 residues. The CDR3: CASSAGTVEAFF. In DNA, the CDR3 is TGTGCCAGCAGCGCAGGGACAGTTGAAGCTTTCTTT.